Following are 21 T cell receptor beta chains from one sample sequenced in a study of blood T cells in healthy people across ages. The authors ran a second PCR of about 6 to 12 cycles using a sample-barcoded 5' primer and a J-beta primer mix. A single record per CDR3 protein comes from TCRdb applying MiXCR to the 5' RACE reads. This table has approximately 360,000 distinct CDR3 sequences, about 55% appearing once. Material for sequencing was blood. These receptors came from a man in his sixties in good health.

This clonotype appeared a few times. This rearrangement joins TRBV7-6 to TRBJ2-6; possibly TRBD2 for D (5 bases). The germline CDR1 and CDR2 sequences are SGHVS and FNYEAQ. The CDR3 is 14 amino acids. V was cut by 2 bases and J by 11 bases, with 13 bases left in between. DNA for the CDR3: TGTGCCAGCAGCTTAAATCCGGACGGGGACGTCCTGACTTTC. Translating gives CASSLNPDGDVLTF. The complete variable domain, with remaining parts taken from reference TRBV7-6 and TRBJ2-6, reads GAGVSQSPRYKVTKRGQDVALRCDPISGHVSLYWYRQALGQGPEFLTYFNYEAQQDKSGLPNDRFSAERPEGSISTLTIQRTEQRDSAMYRCASSLNPDGDVLTFGAGSRLTVL.

As to this clonotype: A read error may produce the germline difference seen at one junction end. This rearrangement joins TRBV18 to TRBJ2-3; weak D call: TRBD2 (6 bases). This CDR3 has 15 amino acids. The germline V gene encodes CDR1 KGHSH and CDR2 LQKENI. The CDR3 loop is CASSLAASSTDTQYF. CDR3 coding DNA: TGTGCCAGCTCACTAGCGGCTTCTAGCACAGACACGCAGTATTTT. The full variable domain, its missing parts supplied by reference TRBV18 and TRBJ2-3, is NAGVMQNPRHLVRRRGQEARLRCSPMKGHSHVYWYRQLPEEGLKFMVYLQKENIIDESGMPKERFSAEFPKEGPSILRIQQVVRGDSAAYFCASSLAASSTDTQYFGPGTRLTVL.

In this sample, this clonotype turned up a few times. The chain recombines TRBV7-2 with TRBJ2-3; 8 bases match TRBD2. The CDR3 loop spans 15 amino acids. V dropped 1 base and J dropped 10; count of bases not matched to a gene: 10. Germline V CDR1 and CDR2: SGHTA, FQGNSA. The CDR3 sequence: CASSLVAQAGEPQYF. Here the CDR3 DNA reads TGTGCCAGCAGCTTAGTAGCCCAAGCGGGGGAGCCGCAGTATTTT.

The genes are TRBV20-1 and TRBJ1-1, with D maybe TRBD1 (5 bases). Germline V gene lookup returns CDR1 DFQATT and CDR2 SNEGSKA (reference sequence). Trimming shortened V by 3 bases and J by 4 bases, and 6 bases separated the two germline ends. This CDR3 has 11 residues. The CDR3 protein is CSARGGTEAFF. CDR3 coding DNA: TGCAGTGCTAGGGGGGGCACTGAAGCTTTCTTT.

There are many counts of this clonotype. V and J are TRBV6-2 or TRBV6-3 and TRBJ2-7; 8 bases align to TRBD2. Germline values: CDR1 MNHEY, CDR2 SVGEGT. This CDR3 comprises 15 residues. Trimming removed 6 bases from V and 6 bases from J; junction bases left unmatched: 13. The CDR3, as DNA: TGTGCCAGCAGCGACGTACGGACTAGCTATCCCGAGCAGTACTTC. Amino acid sequence: CASSDVRTSYPEQYF.

The chain is built from TRBV7-8 and TRBJ2-1; 15 bases map to TRBD2. The CDR3 length is 16 residues. Germline V gene data show CDR1 as SGHVS and CDR2 as FQNEAQ. V lost 3 bases and J lost 9; bases outside the gene matches: 6. Written as DNA, the CDR3 is TGTGCCAGCAGCTTCGGACTAGCGGGGGGGCGAAGTGAGCAGTTCTTC. Its protein product is CASSFGLAGGRSEQFF.

This sequence joins TRBV25-1 and TRBJ1-1, with 7 bases identical to TRBD1. With V trimmed by 2 bases and J by 2 bases, 2 bases remained unmatched. The CDR3 covers 14 residues. The V gene's germline CDR1 is MGHDK and CDR2 SYGVNS. In nucleotides, the CDR3 is TGTGCCAGCAGTGAAAGACAGGGTAACACTGAAGCTTTCTTT. Its protein is CASSERQGNTEAFF. Full variable domain (missing parts from reference TRBV25-1 and TRBJ1-1): EADIYQTPRYLVIGTGKKITLECSQTMGHDKMYWYQQDPGMELHLIHYSYGVNSTEKGDLSSESTVSRIRTEHFPLTLESARPSHTSQYLCASSERQGNTEAFFGQGTRLTVV.

As regards this clonotype: One end of the junction fails to match germline, which may point to a read error. CDR3 coding DNA: TGTGCTAGCAGCTTGGGGGGGCCCGACAGGGGTCGGCACTATGGCTACACCTTC. It codes for CASSLGGPDRGRHYGYTF. The chain links TRBV5-5 to TRBJ1-2, with TRBD1 identical over 8 bases. This CDR3 has 18 amino acids. The germline V gene encodes CDR1 SGHKS and CDR2 YYEKEE (reference sequence).

This chain connects TRBV21-1 to TRBJ1-6; the D call of TRBD1 is as the table states it, not checked on the DNA. TRBV21-1 is tagged as a pseudogene. The CDR3 covers 15 residues. The CDR3 is CASSNRVQGNSPLHF. In nucleotides, the CDR3 is TGTGCCAGCAGCAACAGGGTGCAAGGTAATTCACCCCTCCACTTT.

The CDR3 here is CSVETGRTDTQYF. The CDR3 region has the DNA TGCAGCGTTGAGACAGGGCGCACAGATACGCAGTATTTT. The chain has TRBV29-1 and TRBJ2-3, with 7 bases fitting TRBD1. Germline V gene data show CDR1 as SQVTM and CDR2 as ANQGSEA. This CDR3 comprises 13 residues. With 3 bases clipped from V and 1 base from J, the junction kept 1 base outside the gene matches.

V gene TRBV7-2 combines with J gene TRBJ2-4; 8 nucleotides line up with TRBD2. The CDR3 is 14 amino acids. V dropped 4 bases and J dropped 4; count of bases not matched to a gene: 3. Per germline, CDR1 SGHTA and CDR2 FQGNSA. In DNA form, the CDR3 reads TGTGCCAGCAGCTCCACTAGCGGAAAAAACATTCAGTACTTC. Encoded protein: CASSSTSGKNIQYF. The full variable domain, in which reference TRBV7-2 and TRBJ2-4 provide the parts outside the CDR3, is GAGVSQSPSNKVTEKGKDVELRCDPISGHTALYWYRQSLGQGLEFLIYFQGNSAPDKSGLPSDRFSAERTGGSVSTLTIQRTQQEDSAVYLCASSSTSGKNIQYFGAGTRLSVL.

This clonotype appeared a single time. This chain connects TRBV7-2 to TRBJ1-4; no reliable D call. Trimming stripped 5 bases from V and 4 bases from J, with 8 bases between. The CDR3 has 13 residues. Germline V gene sequence: CDR1 SGHTA, CDR2 FQGNSA. Here the CDR3 reads CASSPYNNEKLFF. The DNA of the CDR3 is TGTGCCAGCAGCCCCTACAATAATGAAAAACTGTTTTTT. Together with reference TRBV7-2 and TRBJ1-4, the CDR3 gives the full variable domain: GAGVSQSPSNKVTEKGKDVELRCDPISGHTALYWYRQSLGQGLEFLIYFQGNSAPDKSGLPSDRFSAERTGGSVSTLTIQRTQQEDSAVYLCASSPYNNEKLFFGSGTQLSVL.

This clonotype was seen a handful of times. The chain employs TRBV29-1 and TRBJ2-7, with a weak D call TRBD2 (5 bases). The germline V gene encodes CDR1 SQVTM and CDR2 ANQGSEA. The CDR3 totals 14 residues. V dropped 1 base and J dropped 2 bases, with 12 bases sitting between them. CDR3 amino acids: CSVEVGERAYEQYF. The CDR3 region has the DNA TGCAGCGTTGAAGTTGGGGAGAGGGCCTACGAGCAGTACTTC.

J is TRBJ2-7 and V is TRBV20-1; 7 positions match TRBD2. Trimming took 0 bases from V and 0 from J; bases not matched to a gene: 8. The CDR3 length is 16 residues. Germline CDR1 and CDR2: DFQATT and SNEGSKA (reference sequence). CDR3 DNA: TGCAGTGCTAGAGATACATCTAGCGGTAGCTCCTACGAGCAGTACTTC. Translated, it gives CSARDTSSGSSYEQYF.

V and J are TRBV12-3 or TRBV12-4 and TRBJ2-1; D gene uncertain. The CDR3 extends over 12 amino acids. V was cut by 3 bases and J by 8 bases, with 8 bases left in between. The CDR3 nucleotides read TGTGCCAGCAGTTTCCCTCTCCATGAGCAGTTCTTC. It codes for CASSFPLHEQFF.

The chain has TRBV28 and TRBJ1-1; D gene uncertain. The ends were cut back, 3 bases at V and 0 bases at J, with 11 bases in the middle. The germline CDR1 and CDR2 sequences are MDHEN and SYDVKM. The CDR3 runs 15 residues. The CDR3 coding sequence is TGTGCCAGCAGTTTTGGCCAGTCGCTGAACACTGAAGCTTTCTTT. This gives the protein CASSFGQSLNTEAFF.

The genes are TRBV19 and TRBJ1-5, with D hard to call. With 5 bases removed from V and 6 bases from J, the gap between germline ends came to 14 bases. This CDR3 has 14 amino acids. The V gene's germline CDR1 is LNHDA and CDR2 SQIVND (reference sequence). CDR3 coding DNA: TGTGCCAGTAGTTCCGGACGTTCTGGTCAGCCCCAGCATTTT. It is translated as CASSSGRSGQPQHF. Variable domain in full (rest from reference TRBV19 and TRBJ1-5): DGGITQSPKYLFRKEGQNVTLSCEQNLNHDAMYWYRQDPGQGLRLIYYSQIVNDFQKGDIAEGYSVSREKKESFPLTVTSAQKNPTAFYLCASSSGRSGQPQHFGDGTRLSIL.

Many counts were recorded for this clonotype. The chain employs TRBV4-2 and TRBJ2-6, with 8 bases matching TRBD1. V lost 1 base, J lost 9 bases, and 5 bases stayed unmatched. Germline V gene lookup returns CDR1 LGHNA and CDR2 YNFKEQ. The CDR3 length is 15 residues. CDR3 DNA sequence: TGTGCCAGCAGCCAAGTTGGGACAGGAGACAACGTCCTGACTTTC. Its protein product is CASSQVGTGDNVLTF.

The CDR3 protein is CSADPAGAKADTQYF. The CDR3 DNA reads as TGCAGTGCCGACCCAGCGGGGGCGAAGGCAGATACGCAGTATTTT. The chain recombines TRBV20-1 with TRBJ2-3, with TRBD2 identical over 8 bases. Germline CDR1 reads DFQATT; CDR2 reads SNEGSKA (reference sequence). Trimming removed 6 bases from V and 4 bases from J; junction bases left unmatched: 12. This CDR3 contains 15 residues.

This clonotype was detected only a few times. The chain uses TRBV7-2 and TRBJ2-7; no reliable D call. This CDR3 spans 13 amino acids. The germline CDR1 and CDR2 sequences are SGHTA and FQGNSA. The V gene lost 1 base and the J gene lost 3 bases, with 7 bases spanning the gap. The CDR3 nucleotides read TGTGCCAGCAGCTTAGTGACGGACTACGAGCAGTACTTC. This sequence encodes CASSLVTDYEQYF.

Concerning this clonotype itself: One end of the junction fails to match germline, which may point to a read error. V gene TRBV10-1 combines with J gene TRBJ2-5; 7 bases line up with TRBD1. The CDR3 sequence is 14 residues long. Germline assignment: CDR1 WNHNN and CDR2 SYGVQD (reference sequence). The CDR3 bases are TGCGCCGGCAGTGCAAGGACAGGTCAAGAGACCCAGTACTTC. This codes for CAGSARTGQETQYF.